Listed below are T cell receptor beta chains from one sample, sequenced in a study of T cells after yellow fever vaccination. TCRdb redid the calling of the 5' RACE reads with MiXCR, one entry per CDR3 protein. The sample includes about 260,000 distinct CDR3 sequences, 10% to 15% of them seen just once. The sequencing here drew on CD4+ T cells sorted from PBMCs, taken 45 days after the yellow fever booster vaccination. These receptors originate from a man younger than 45 who received the YFV17D yellow fever vaccine. Both conserved end residues are part of each CDR3. The D gene is left open where the match is weak. Clone size is shown for a subset of rows, as once, few, many or a class of expanded clone.

abundance: NA
d_gene: NA
v_gene: TRBV5-1
j_gene: TRBJ1-5
CDR3nt: TGCGCCAGCAGCCTTAAGCCCAGTCTTAGCAATCAGCCCCAGCATTTT
CDR3aa: CASSLKPSLSNQPQHF

abundance: few
d_gene: NA
v_gene: TRBV6-2/TRBV6-3
j_gene: TRBJ1-1
CDR3nt: TGTGCCAGCCAAACCGTCGGCTCTGAAGCTTTCTTT
CDR3aa: CASQTVGSEAFF

abundance: few
d_gene: NA
v_gene: TRBV3-1
j_gene: TRBJ1-3
CDR3nt: TGTGCCAGTAGTGCCTTTGAAGGCCTTGGAAACACCATATATTTT
CDR3aa: CASSAFEGLGNTIYF

abundance: NA
d_gene: TRBD1
v_gene: TRBV20-1
j_gene: TRBJ2-5
CDR3nt: TGCAGTGTAGCGAAGGGGGCACAAGAGACCCAGTACTTC
CDR3aa: CSVAKGAQETQYF

abundance: NA
d_gene: NA
v_gene: TRBV7-2
j_gene: TRBJ1-1
CDR3nt: TGTGCCAGCAGTACGGGTCGGAACACTGAAGCTTTCTTT
CDR3aa: CASSTGRNTEAFF

abundance: NA
d_gene: NA
v_gene: TRBV29-1
j_gene: TRBJ2-7
CDR3nt: TGCAGCGTTGTTGGGGGCGGACCCTACGAGCAGTACTTC
CDR3aa: CSVVGGGPYEQYF

abundance: NA
d_gene: NA
v_gene: TRBV20-1
j_gene: TRBJ2-7
CDR3nt: TGCAGTGCTAGAGGACAGTCTCACGAGCAGTACTTC
CDR3aa: CSARGQSHEQYF

abundance: NA
d_gene: TRBD2
v_gene: TRBV11-2
j_gene: TRBJ2-1
CDR3nt: TGTGCCAGCAGCCTACTGTCGGGAGGGCCAGTCAATGAGCAGTTCTTC
CDR3aa: CASSLLSGGPVNEQFF

abundance: NA
d_gene: TRBD2
v_gene: TRBV20-1
j_gene: TRBJ2-3
CDR3nt: TGCAGTGCTGCAAGCGGGAGCTCGGCGCAGTATTTT
CDR3aa: CSAASGSSAQYF

abundance: many
d_gene: NA
v_gene: TRBV18
j_gene: TRBJ2-1
CDR3nt: TGTGCCAGCTCACCACCCCAGGCCCGCAATGAGCAGTTCTTC
CDR3aa: CASSPPQARNEQFF

abundance: few
d_gene: NA
v_gene: TRBV10-2
j_gene: TRBJ2-5
CDR3nt: TGCGCCAGCAGTGAGTCGGGGGGAAAGGAGACCCAGTACTTC
CDR3aa: CASSESGGKETQYF

abundance: few
d_gene: NA
v_gene: TRBV5-6
j_gene: TRBJ1-1
CDR3nt: TGTGCCAGCAGCTCTGACAGATTTGAAGCTTTCTTT
CDR3aa: CASSSDRFEAFF

abundance: NA
d_gene: NA
v_gene: TRBV5-4
j_gene: TRBJ1-5
CDR3nt: TGTGCCAGCAGCTCGGACGGTAGCAATCAGCCCCAGCATTTT
CDR3aa: CASSSDGSNQPQHF

abundance: few
d_gene: NA
v_gene: TRBV3-1
j_gene: TRBJ1-1
CDR3nt: TGTGCCAGCACCGACTCGGGGGGGACTGAAGCTTTCTTT
CDR3aa: CASTDSGGTEAFF